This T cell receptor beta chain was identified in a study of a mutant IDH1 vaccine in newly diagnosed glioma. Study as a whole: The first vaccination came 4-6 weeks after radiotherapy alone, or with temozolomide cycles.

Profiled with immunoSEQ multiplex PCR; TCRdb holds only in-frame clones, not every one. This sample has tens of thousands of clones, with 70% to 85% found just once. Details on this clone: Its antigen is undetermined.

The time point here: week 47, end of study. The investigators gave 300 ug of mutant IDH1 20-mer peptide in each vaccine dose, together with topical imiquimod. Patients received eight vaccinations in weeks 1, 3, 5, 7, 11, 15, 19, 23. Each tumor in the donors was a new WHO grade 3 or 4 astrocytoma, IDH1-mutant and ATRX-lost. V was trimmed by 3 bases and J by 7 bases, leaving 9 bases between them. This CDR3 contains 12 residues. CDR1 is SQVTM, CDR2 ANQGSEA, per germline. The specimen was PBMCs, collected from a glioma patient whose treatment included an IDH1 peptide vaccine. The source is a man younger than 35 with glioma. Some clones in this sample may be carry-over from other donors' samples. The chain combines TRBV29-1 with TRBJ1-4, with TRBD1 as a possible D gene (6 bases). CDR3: CSVDRGGEKLFF. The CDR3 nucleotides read TGCAGCGTTGACAGGGGTGGTGAAAAACTGTTTTTT.